Following are 19 T cell receptor beta chains from one sample sequenced in a study of radiation and T cells in renal cell carcinoma. Described time point: blood 2 weeks post-SBRT. Indicated treatment: 15 Gy SBRT to primary tumor, nephrectomy 4 weeks later. The assay was immunoSEQ multiplex PCR, and TCRdb's table has in-frame clones only and misses some. Here the sample spans tens of thousands of clones, 86% being singletons. The sample here was blood, taken from a patient whose treatment included radiotherapy and nephrectomy. Every receptor here comes from a woman in her forties or fifties with renal cell carcinoma.

The chain links TRBV19 to TRBJ2-3; a possible D gene is TRBD2 (5 bases). Germline V CDR1 and CDR2: LNHDA, SQIVND (reference sequence). V lost 3 bases and J 5 bases, leaving 12 bases between the germline ends. The CDR3 is made up of 14 amino acids. CDR3 nucleotide sequence: TGTGCCAGTAGTATCGCGGGTCTACAAGATACGCAGTATTTT. Its protein is CASSIAGLQDTQYF. Looking up the rest from reference TRBV19 and TRBJ2-3 gives the full variable domain: DGGITQSPKYLFRKEGQNVTLSCEQNLNHDAMYWYRQDPGQGLRLIYYSQIVNDFQKGDIAEGYSVSREKKESFPLTVTSAQKNPTAFYLCASSIAGLQDTQYFGPGTRLTVL.

The rearrangement joins TRBV28 to TRBJ1-2; D gene uncertain. Germline CDR1 reads MDHEN; CDR2 reads SYDVKM. The CDR3 length is 12 residues. Deletions cut 5 bases from V and 8 bases from J, with 12 bases between. CDR3 loop: CASSPYTRGYTF. CDR3 in DNA: TGTGCCAGCAGTCCCTACACCCGCGGCTACACCTTC.

This chain joins TRBV6-1 and TRBJ2-3, with D unclear. Germline V lookup: CDR1 MNHNS, CDR2 SASEGT. The CDR3 runs 12 residues. V was shortened by 1 base and J by 12 bases, with 11 bases between the two germline ends. The DNA for the CDR3 is TGTGCCAGCAGTGAAGTCTTCATCCAACAGTATTTT. Protein product: CASSEVFIQQYF.

The CDR3 is CASTRTGGTEAFF. CDR3 in DNA: TGTGCCAGCACCCGGACAGGGGGTACTGAAGCTTTCTTT. This chain connects TRBV7-9 to TRBJ1-1; 10 bases map to TRBD1. This CDR3 is built from 13 residues. CDR1 is SEHNR and CDR2 is FQNEAQ in the germline V gene (reference sequence). With V trimmed by 7 bases and J by 5 bases, 4 bases remained unmatched.

This rearrangement joins TRBV9 to TRBJ1-3; TRBD1 is a possible D gene (6 bases). Germline-derived CDR1 and CDR2 are SGDLS and YYNGEE. V was clipped by 0 bases and J by 4 bases, with 8 bases between them. CDR3 length equals 14 residues. The chain's CDR3 is CASSVAGAGNTIYF. CDR3 DNA sequence: TGTGCCAGCAGCGTAGCAGGGGCCGGAAACACCATATATTTT.

The chain joins TRBV11-2 to TRBJ2-1, with 11 bases aligning to TRBD2. Germline CDR1 is SGHAT and CDR2 is FQNNGV. Germline trimming cut 6 bases from V and 2 bases from J; bases unmatched to any gene: 3. This CDR3 spans 15 amino acids. For the CDR3, the DNA is TGTGCCAGCAGGGCGGGACTAGCGGCCTACAATGAGCAGTTCTTC. Amino acid sequence: CASRAGLAAYNEQFF.

This clone has only one observation. The chain is built from TRBV18 and TRBJ1-3; no firm D call. The CDR3 has 16 amino acids. CDR1 KGHSH and CDR2 LQKENI come from the germline V gene. V lost 1 base to trimming and J lost 0 bases, with 10 bases between them. The CDR3 loop is CASSPRQASSGNTIYF. DNA for the CDR3: TGTGCCAGCTCACCACGGCAGGCCAGCTCTGGAAACACCATATATTTT.

This clone was found once. The chain couples TRBV28 to TRBJ1-1; D may be TRBD1 (6 bases). Trimming removed 6 bases at V and 4 bases at J, with 15 bases between. This CDR3 is 14 amino acids long. Germline CDR1 reads MDHEN; CDR2 reads SYDVKM. The CDR3 loop is CASSQNREGTEAFF. In nucleotides, the CDR3 is TGTGCCAGCAGCCAAAACAGGGAAGGCACTGAAGCTTTCTTT.

In this sample, this clone turned up once. The CDR3 bases are TGTGCCAGCAGTTTGAGGGCCGAGCAGTACTTC. This encodes CASSLRAEQYF. The chain uses TRBV28 and TRBJ2-7; the D gene is possibly TRBD2 (5 bases). The CDR3 has 11 amino acids. CDR1 is MDHEN, CDR2 SYDVKM, per germline. V dropped 3 bases and J dropped 6 bases, with 6 bases sitting between them.

This clone appeared a single time. The rearrangement links TRBV2 to TRBJ2-7; D may be TRBD2 (5 bases). The V end lost 7 bases, the J end lost 0 bases, and 16 bases lay between the germline ends. Per germline, CDR1 SNHLY and CDR2 FYNNEI. The CDR3 extends over 15 amino acids. The CDR3 spells CASTRGGPYSYEQYF. The CDR3 DNA follows: TGTGCCAGCACCCGAGGAGGTCCTTACTCCTACGAGCAGTACTTC.

The chain carries TRBV10-2 and TRBJ1-1; 7 bases map to TRBD1. After removal of 7 bases from V and 2 bases from J, the junction contained 4 bases not matched to a gene. The CDR3 totals 13 residues. Per the germline V gene, CDR1 is WSHSY and CDR2 is SAAADI. This chain's CDR3 is CASTGGGNTEAFF. Here the CDR3 DNA reads TGCGCCAGCACGGGAGGGGGCAACACTGAAGCTTTCTTT.

This chain uses TRBV7-2 with TRBJ1-4; D uncertain. The germline V gene has CDR1 SGHTA and CDR2 FQGNSA. V was pared by 5 bases and J by 3 bases, with 10 bases between. The CDR3 is made up of 14 amino acids. In nucleotides, the CDR3 is TGTGCCAGCAGCGCCGACGGTCCTAATGAAAAACTGTTTTTT. It specifies CASSADGPNEKLFF. The whole variable domain, remainder taken from reference TRBV7-2 and TRBJ1-4, is GAGVSQSPSNKVTEKGKDVELRCDPISGHTALYWYRQSLGQGLEFLIYFQGNSAPDKSGLPSDRFSAERTGGSVSTLTIQRTQQEDSAVYLCASSADGPNEKLFFGSGTQLSVL.

This rearrangement joins TRBV7-2 to TRBJ2-7, with a weak D call TRBD2 (5 bases). There are 12 residues in the CDR3. Trimming removed 5 bases from V and 3 bases from J, with 8 bases in between. Germline values: CDR1 SGHTA, CDR2 FQGNSA. The CDR3 DNA sequence: TGTGCCAGCAGCCACGGGAACTACGAGCAGTACTTC. This translates into CASSHGNYEQYF.

This rearrangement joins TRBV28 to TRBJ1-3; D is perhaps TRBD1 (5 bases). Looked up from germline, CDR1 is MDHEN and CDR2 is SYDVKM. V dropped 5 bases and J dropped 13 bases, with 18 bases sitting between them. The CDR3 totals 13 residues. The CDR3 DNA follows: TGTGCCAGCAGTGTTCAAGAGGACACCACAATATATTTT. Translation gives CASSVQEDTTIYF.

This clone was observed a single time. The chain combines TRBV27 with TRBJ1-5, with no clear D. This CDR3 spans 13 amino acids. Germline CDR1 and CDR2: MNHEY and SMNVEV (reference sequence). V was pared by 6 bases and J by 4 bases, with 10 bases between. In DNA form, the CDR3 reads TGTGCCAGCAGGTGGACGGAAAATCAGCCCCAGCATTTT. It yields the protein CASRWTENQPQHF.

The genes are TRBV4-1 and TRBJ2-1, with a possible D match to TRBD2 (5 bases). The V gene's germline CDR1 is MGHRA and CDR2 YSYEKL. The ends were cut back, 0 bases at V and 7 bases at J, with 19 bases in the middle. The CDR3 has 17 amino acids. The CDR3 sequence is CASSQDQGLNLANEQFF. Here the CDR3 DNA reads TGCGCCAGCAGCCAAGATCAAGGACTCAATTTAGCGAATGAGCAGTTCTTC.

This chain connects TRBV19 to TRBJ1-5; TRBD1 matches 7 bases. CDR3 size: 14 residues. CDR1 and CDR2 (germline): LNHDA, SQIVND (reference sequence). Germline trimming cut 5 bases from V and 9 bases from J; bases unmatched to any gene: 10. The chain's CDR3 is CASSLNRGQGPQHF. In DNA, the CDR3 is TGTGCCAGTAGTCTTAACAGGGGCCAAGGGCCCCAGCATTTT.

This chain joins TRBV5-1 and TRBJ2-7; 11 bases map to TRBD2. Germline trimming cut 1 base from V and 3 bases from J; bases unmatched to any gene: 3. Germline lookup yields CDR1 SGHRS and CDR2 YFSETQ. CDR3 length: 15 amino acids. The DNA for the CDR3 is TGCGCCAGCAGCTTGTCGACTAGCGGGGTCTACGAGCAGTACTTC. This codes for CASSLSTSGVYEQYF.

This chain links TRBV5-1 with TRBJ2-7; 8 bases agree with TRBD1. The CDR3 is made up of 14 amino acids. The germline CDR1 and CDR2 sequences are SGHRS and YFSETQ. Trimming cost V 4 bases and J 6 bases; bases outside gene matches: 9. The CDR3 is CASSLQRQGFEQYF. CDR3 bases: TGCGCCAGCAGCCTACAGAGACAGGGGTTCGAGCAGTACTTC.